This T cell receptor (beta chain) was captured by sequencing in a study of shared clonotypes between healthy human individuals. Overall study results and limits: Represented diversity, genetic and exposure-history alike, was limited by few donors.

About this clone itself: Its target is not known.

Replicate PCRs were loaded with roughly 300 ng DNA from unsorted PBMC, around 30,000 T cell genomes. Clones were sequenced by immunoSEQ multiplex PCR, and TCRdb holds only the in-frame ones, with some missing. Of about 460,000 clones listed, around 77% are singletons. Trimming left V 5 bases short and J 2 bases short, with 10 bases between. The germline gives CDR1 SGHRS, CDR2 YFSETQ. The CDR3 sequence is 13 residues long. The chain combines TRBV5-1 with TRBJ2-5; D gene ambiguous. The sequenced sample was PBMCs. The receptor comes from a middle-aged woman in good health. Some clones in this sample may be carry-over from other donors' samples. The CDR3 loop is CASRTGSQETQYF. For the CDR3, the DNA is TGCGCCAGCAGAACCGGGTCGCAAGAGACCCAGTACTTC.